This TCR beta chain came from a study of response to subunit inactivated influenza vaccine. Germline CDR1 is SGHKS and CDR2 is YYEKEE (reference sequence). V gave up 3 bases and J gave up 0 bases, with 15 bases separating them. This CDR3 contains 16 residues. TCRdb re-called the RT-PCR reads through MiXCR, storing one row per CDR3 protein. Here the sample spans about 500,000 distinct CDR3 sequences, roughly 7.6% being singletons. This clonotype was picked up a small number of times. The sequence derives from a man in his fifties or sixties who received an inactivated influenza vaccine. This specimen consisted of PBMCs from blood, obtained less than 30 months after vaccination. This chain joins TRBV5-5 and TRBJ2-5; weak D call: TRBD1 (6 bases). CDR3 in amino acids: CASSSRAGVNQETQYF. Here the CDR3 DNA reads TGTGCCAGCAGCTCGCGGGCAGGGGTTAACCAAGAGACCCAGTACTTC.